The rows below give T cell receptor beta chains drawn from one sample of a study of Tregs in tolerant kidney transplant recipients. Profiled with immunoSEQ multiplex PCR; TCRdb holds only in-frame clones, not every one. This sample has under 100,000 clones, with roughly 92% found just once. Sample: CD8+ T cells from blood. These receptors all come from a human donor in good health. Each CDR3 is given with its conserved first and last residue. Fields, in order: J gene, V gene, CDR3 protein.

j_gene: TRBJ2-7
v_gene: TRBV6-1
CDR3aa: CASSEGFSVRYEQYF

j_gene: TRBJ2-2
v_gene: TRBV5-6
CDR3aa: CASSSPGDTGELFF

j_gene: TRBJ2-5
v_gene: TRBV13
CDR3aa: CASSFRWAETQYF

j_gene: TRBJ2-1
v_gene: TRBV7-9
CDR3aa: CASSFGSASANEQFF

j_gene: TRBJ1-1
v_gene: TRBV19
CDR3aa: CASSPLLYTEAFF

j_gene: TRBJ2-7
v_gene: TRBV6-6
CDR3aa: CASSYGSGATYEQYF

j_gene: TRBJ1-6
v_gene: TRBV27
CDR3aa: CASSPRQGNSPLHF

j_gene: TRBJ2-7
v_gene: TRBV4-1
CDR3aa: CASSPRISGTKVNEQYF

j_gene: TRBJ2-7
v_gene: TRBV7-5
CDR3aa: CVRSLELAGYEQYF

j_gene: TRBJ2-1
v_gene: TRBV7-9
CDR3aa: CASSGDWPTEQFF

j_gene: TRBJ2-1
v_gene: TRBV27
CDR3aa: CASSPLAGTYNEQFF

j_gene: TRBJ2-1
v_gene: TRBV27
CDR3aa: CASSWSRDRVYNEQFF

j_gene: TRBJ2-7
v_gene: TRBV5-5
CDR3aa: CASRGQFSSSYEQYF

j_gene: TRBJ1-2
v_gene: TRBV27
CDR3aa: CASSSDREEGYTF

j_gene: TRBJ2-7
v_gene: TRBV6-1
CDR3aa: CAGSGLGTSSYEQYF

j_gene: TRBJ2-5
v_gene: TRBV7-8
CDR3aa: CASSLVSTETQYF

j_gene: TRBJ1-3
v_gene: TRBV7-8
CDR3aa: CASSHGGSGNTIYF

j_gene: TRBJ2-5
v_gene: TRBV4-1
CDR3aa: CASSPRARETQYF

j_gene: TRBJ2-3
v_gene: TRBV15
CDR3aa: CATSSEQGATDTQYF

j_gene: TRBJ1-1
v_gene: TRBV4-2
CDR3aa: CASSQAFRGPNTEAFF

j_gene: TRBJ1-1
v_gene: TRBV18
CDR3aa: CASSPGGLLNTEAFF

j_gene: TRBJ2-3
v_gene: TRBV4-2
CDR3aa: CASSQDTGLSTDTQYF

j_gene: TRBJ2-1
v_gene: TRBV12-5
CDR3aa: CASGFWGSYNEQFF

j_gene: TRBJ2-5
v_gene: TRBV7-9
CDR3aa: CASSFPDREETQYF

j_gene: TRBJ2-1
v_gene: TRBV27
CDR3aa: CASSSRSSYNEQFF

j_gene: TRBJ2-3
v_gene: TRBV9
CDR3aa: CASSVAGAGGRTDTQYF

j_gene: TRBJ2-7
v_gene: TRBV5-4
CDR3aa: CASSWSPGQSSYEQYF

j_gene: TRBJ2-7
v_gene: TRBV7-9
CDR3aa: CASSYHSQGSYEQYF

j_gene: TRBJ1-4
v_gene: TRBV19
CDR3aa: CASADRTNEKLFF

j_gene: TRBJ2-7
v_gene: TRBV15
CDR3aa: CATSSLGGTYEQYF

j_gene: TRBJ2-2
v_gene: TRBV13
CDR3aa: CASSPLTGELFF

j_gene: TRBJ1-1
v_gene: TRBV11-3
CDR3aa: CASSFRENTEAFF

j_gene: TRBJ1-4
v_gene: TRBV7-9
CDR3aa: CASSPLGGHEKLFF

j_gene: TRBJ2-7
v_gene: TRBV2
CDR3aa: CASSGTAYEQYF

j_gene: TRBJ1-1
v_gene: TRBV7-2
CDR3aa: CASSPFTGAFDTEAFF

j_gene: TRBJ1-1
v_gene: TRBV6-1
CDR3aa: CASSEIMNTEAFF

j_gene: TRBJ2-4
v_gene: TRBV27
CDR3aa: CASSLSGGERWNIQYF

j_gene: TRBJ2-2
v_gene: TRBV7-9
CDR3aa: CASRGRQGASTGELFF

j_gene: TRBJ2-3
v_gene: TRBV18
CDR3aa: CASSKMDRGTDTQYF

j_gene: TRBJ1-4
v_gene: TRBV5-4
CDR3aa: CASSLGDRGPANEKLFF

j_gene: TRBJ1-2
v_gene: TRBV4-2
CDR3aa: CASSQEGVRNTF

j_gene: TRBJ1-2
v_gene: TRBV6-5
CDR3aa: CASSYSPAFYGYTF

j_gene: TRBJ2-7
v_gene: TRBV5-1
CDR3aa: CASSSPGGGVYEQYF

j_gene: TRBJ2-7
v_gene: TRBV19
CDR3aa: CASSYDREHEQYF